These 19 T cell receptor beta chains came from one sample sequenced in a study of metastatic and nonmetastatic thyroid tumors. TCRdb re-called the PCR reads with MiXCR. The table has about 13,000 clones, approximately 23% seen once. Ahead of thyroid surgery, no patient had received treatment of any kind. The sample consisted of adjacent normal tissue. These receptors all stem from a female donor with papillary thyroid cancer or a benign thyroid nodule (not recorded which). Some clones in this sample may be carry-over from other donors' samples.

This clone was observed at least ten times. Different DNA sequences within this sample yield the same CDR3. The V gene is TRBV12-3 or TRBV12-4, the J gene TRBJ2-5, with 8 nucleotides matching TRBD2. This CDR3 is built from 16 residues. Losses at the gene ends were 5 bases for V and 5 bases for J; bases not matched to a gene: 13. This chain's CDR3 is CASSGLRGGLQETQYF. CDR3 coding DNA: TGTGCCAGCAGTGGCCTCCGGGGGGGACTCCAGGAGACCCAGTACTTC.

On this clone itself: This CDR3 fails to terminate in the conserved phenylalanine or tryptophan, so it likely reflects a read error. The V and J genes are TRBV6-2 or TRBV6-3 and TRBJ2-7; 11 bases map to TRBD2. The last part of the DNA fits TRBJ2-1 better; the J call may be wrong. The germline gives CDR1 MNHEY, CDR2 SVGEGT. The CDR3 covers 19 residues. The CDR3: CASSPLAGGSQSHAYDQFC. The CDR3 bases are TGTGCCAGCAGTCCCCTAGCGGGAGGATCCCAATCCCACGCCTACGATCAGTTCTGC.

The gene calls are TRBV9 and TRBJ2-3, with 8 bases that match TRBD2. With 4 bases clipped from V and 6 bases from J, the junction kept 10 bases outside the gene matches. Germline values: CDR1 SGDLS, CDR2 YYNGEE. The length of the CDR3 is 15 residues. The DNA for the CDR3 is TGTGCCAGCAGCCCCGTAGCGGGATTAAAGGATACGCAGTATTTT. It yields the protein CASSPVAGLKDTQYF.

By its share, this clone is medium-sized. This chain uses TRBV6-1 with TRBJ1-6; TRBD1 is a possible D gene (5 bases). CDR1 and CDR2 (germline): MNHNS, SASEGT. The CDR3 has 15 residues. V lost 7 bases, J lost 9 bases, and 19 bases lay in between. The DNA for the CDR3 is TGTGCCAGCAAAATAGCACAACAGGATTTTTCACCCCTCCACTTT. This translates into CASKIAQQDFSPLHF.

This clone is deemed medium-sized (0.01 to 0.1%). The chain recombines TRBV11-3 with TRBJ1-6, with a weak D call TRBD1 (5 bases). The V and J ends lost 1 base and 6 bases respectively, with 7 bases between them. CDR1 SGHNT and CDR2 YENEEA come from the germline V gene. CDR3 size: 14 residues. The CDR3 DNA sequence: TGTGCCAGCAGCTTAGGACAGCCTAATTCACCCCTCCACTTT. Protein sequence: CASSLGQPNSPLHF. Variable domain in full (rest from reference TRBV11-3 and TRBJ1-6): EAGVVQSPRYKIIEKKQPVAFWCNPISGHNTLYWYLQNLGQGPELLIRYENEEAVDDSQLPKDRFSAERLKGVDSTLKIQPAELGDSAVYLCASSLGQPNSPLHFGNGTRLTVT.

Concerning this clone itself: Sequence at one end of the junction differs from germline and may be a read error. The chain combines TRBV6-2 or TRBV6-3 with TRBJ2-7; 7 positions agree with TRBD2. CDR3 size: 19 residues. The germline V gene encodes CDR1 MNHEY and CDR2 SVGEGT. CDR3: CASSPLAVGSQSHSYEQYF. In nucleotides, the CDR3 is TGTGCCAGCAGTCCCCTAGCGGTAGGATCCCAATCCCACTCCTATGAGCAGTACTTC.

Concerning this clone: One end of the junction fails to match germline, which may point to a read error. The chain couples TRBV12-3 or TRBV12-4 to TRBJ2-6; tentative D call: TRBD1 (6 bases). The CDR3 sequence is 15 residues long. The CDR3 region has the DNA TGTGCCAGCAGCGATAGTCACTCTGGGGACAACGTCCTGGCTTTC. As protein: CASSDSHSGDNVLAF.

V gene TRBV6-1 combines with J gene TRBJ2-7, with 7 bases aligning to TRBD1. The V gene's germline CDR1 is MNHNS and CDR2 SASEGT. V shed 4 bases and J 1 base; nucleotides not matched to a gene: 4. This CDR3 has 14 residues. As DNA, the CDR3 is TGTGCCAGCAGTGGGACAGGTGTATCCTACGAGCAGTACTTC. This sequence encodes CASSGTGVSYEQYF.

The J gene is TRBJ2-7, the V gene TRBV12-3 or TRBV12-4, with 9 bases matching TRBD2. The CDR3 is made up of 14 amino acids. V was pared by 6 bases and J by 2 bases, with 5 bases of the junction left unmatched. The CDR3 DNA follows: TGTGCCAGCAGGAAGACTAGCGGAGCCTACGAGCAGTACTTC. This translates into CASRKTSGAYEQYF.

In DNA form, the CDR3 reads TGTGCCAGCACTCGGGGGGACTCCTACGAGCAGTACTTC. Protein sequence: CASTRGDSYEQYF. V and J are TRBV6-2 or TRBV6-3 and TRBJ2-7, with 7 bases that match TRBD2. The V gene end was trimmed by 7 bases and the J gene end by 0 bases; junction bases not matched to a gene: 3. CDR3 length: 13 residues. Looked up from germline, CDR1 is MNHEY and CDR2 is SVGEGT.

This clone was seen more than once but under ten times. This sequence joins TRBV6-6 and TRBJ1-1; TRBD1 matches at 7 bases. Germline loops: CDR1 MNHNY, CDR2 SVGAGI (reference sequence). CDR3 length: 13 residues. The J segment lost 4 bases and the V segment lost 2 bases, leaving 1 base of the junction unmatched. This CDR3 is CASSYGQVTEAFF. CDR3 DNA: TGTGCCAGCAGTTACGGACAGGTCACTGAAGCTTTCTTT.

There are many counts of this clone. V usage is TRBV2 and J usage is TRBJ2-3; the D call may be TRBD1 or TRBD2 (5 bases each). The CDR3 extends over 17 amino acids. The V end was cut by 3 bases, the J end by 6 bases, with 22 bases between. Germline lookup yields CDR1 SNHLY and CDR2 FYNNEI. CDR3 sequence (DNA): TGTGCCAGCAGTGAGGGTCCCTTCTTCCCCGGGGCCGATACGCAGTATTTT. Protein sequence: CASSEGPFFPGADTQYF.

The genes are TRBV4-2 and TRBJ2-7, with D perhaps TRBD2 (7 bases). Germline V gene data show CDR1 as LGHNA and CDR2 as YNFKEQ. The CDR3 consists of 15 residues. V gave up 4 bases and J gave up 5 bases, with 18 bases separating them. The CDR3 sequence: CASSLRPGGPNEQYF. The CDR3 nucleotides are TGTGCCAGCAGCCTGCGTCCCGGGGGGCCGAACGAGCAGTACTTC.

This clone was observed at least ten times. Since a much larger clone is just one base distant, this may be a read error. Other DNA sequences in the sample encode the same CDR3. V and J are TRBV5-1 and TRBJ1-5; weak D call: TRBD1 (5 bases). Trimming removed 8 bases from V and 7 bases from J, with 19 bases in between. Germline V lookup: CDR1 SGHRS, CDR2 YFSETQ. The CDR3 extends over 14 amino acids. The CDR3 nucleotides are TGCGCCAGGACGGGGGACGCTACTAGGCAGCCCCAGCATTTT. Protein sequence: CARTGDATRQPQHF.

This clone was counted ten times or more. A read error may account for a junction end that differs from germline. Different DNA sequences within this sample yield the same CDR3. The chain uses TRBV3-1 and TRBJ1-1; D unresolved. The CDR3 has 12 amino acids. Germline CDR1 is LGHDT and CDR2 is YNNKEL (reference sequence). In DNA form, the CDR3 reads TGCGCCAGCTCTCCTTGGGGCACTGAAGCTTTCTTT. It is translated as CASSPWGTEAFF.

With respect to this clone: A much larger clone differs by one base, so this may be a read error. Within the sample, other DNA sequences also encode this same CDR3. The rearrangement joins TRBV11-2 to TRBJ1-4, with a weak D call TRBD1 (5 bases). Germline V lookup: CDR1 SGHAT, CDR2 FQNNGV. The CDR3 has 15 amino acids. CDR3 DNA sequence: TGTGCCAGCAGCTTAGGGGACCGCCTGGCGGAAAGACTGTTTTTT. This gives the protein CASSLGDRLAERLFF.

The J gene is TRBJ1-1, the V gene TRBV7-9; tentative D call: TRBD1 (6 bases). CDR1 is SEHNR and CDR2 is FQNEAQ in the germline V gene (reference sequence). The CDR3 extends over 14 amino acids. V lost 5 bases and J 8 bases, leaving 18 bases between the germline ends. CDR3 sequence (DNA): TGTGCCAGCAGCCCGGACAGTGGGTATAGGGAAGCTTTCTTT. This translates into CASSPDSGYREAFF.

This sequence joins TRBV11-2 and TRBJ2-1, with D possibly being TRBD1 (6 bases). The CDR3 length is 14 residues. CDR1 and CDR2 from the germline V gene are SGHAT and FQNNGV. Trimming took off 1 base at V and 10 bases at J, with 14 bases between the two ends. In DNA, the CDR3 is TGTGCCAGCAGCTTAGTGGGGGACACCGGGGAGCAGTTCTTC. Its translation is CASSLVGDTGEQFF.

This clone was recorded once. The CDR3 ends on some other residue instead of the conserved phenylalanine or tryptophan, so this is likely a read error. This chain connects TRBV20-1 to TRBJ2-5, with TRBD1 matching over 7 bases. Trimming cost V 3 bases and J 5 bases; bases outside gene matches: 9. The V gene's germline CDR1 is DFQATT and CDR2 SNEGSKA (reference sequence). The CDR3 length is 14 residues. CDR3 bases: TGCAGTGCTAGTAAGATCGGACAGGCGGAGACCCAGTACTCC. This codes for CSASKIGQAETQYS.